These T cell receptor beta chains were read from a single sample in a study of T cell responses to AZD1222 COVID-19 vaccine. Profiling relied on immunoSEQ multiplex PCR, and the TCRdb table lists in-frame clones only, not all of them. The profile covers roughly 120,000 clones, with 80% to 90% appearing a single time and 2.4% taken by the ten largest. The sample was peripheral blood, taken on day 0 of AZD1222 vaccination. All receptors derive from an adult in good health. Each CDR3 is given without its conserved first and last residue. Fields, in order: V gene, D gene, CDR3 protein. A D gene is named only where the DNA matches it firmly.

>TRBV5-1|NA
ASSLEGDEQY
>TRBV7-3|TRBD2
ASSLTHIAGGTDTQY
>TRBV29-1|NA
SVWDQGRTNEKLF
>TRBV28|TRBD2
ASSLVAGPHNEQF
>TRBV5-1|NA
ASSLGTGAEDTQY
>TRBV11-2|TRBD1
ASSLGAGGRTNEKLF
>TRBV27|NA
ASKLGGGTDTQY
>TRBV28|NA
ASSLVDRANYGYT
>TRBV6-5|TRBD1
ASSFNPRDRDDTIY
>TRBV28|NA
ASSLAGINQPQH
>TRBV5-1|NA
ASSAGLLGAF
>TRBV2|TRBD1
ASSAGTGTHIQY
>TRBV7-9|NA
ASSPSRAAIYEQY
>TRBV19|NA
ASRSSGNTIY
>TRBV19|NA
ASSIGGTGELF
>TRBV5-1|NA
ASSLARGMGTEAF
>TRBV6-1|NA
ASSEGGNDQPQH
>TRBV5-4|TRBD1
ASSLGGDSQPQH
>TRBV27|NA
ASGWTGPGSPLH
>TRBV27|NA
ASSPGGHQETQY
>TRBV27|NA
ASRSTATYEQY
>TRBV19|NA
ASSIQGTGSEQY
>TRBV5-1|NA
ASSFTGSDTEAF
>TRBV7-8|TRBD2
ASSLAARLAGPYNEQF
>TRBV2|NA
ASMISANEKLF
>TRBV11-2|NA
ASSLIPVASEQY
>TRBV30|TRBD2
AWSPGLADNEQF
>TRBV12-3/TRBV12-4|NA
ASLQDGSDTQY
>TRBV7-9|NA
ASSRPNTEAF
>TRBV30|NA
AWSYVGGGYT
>TRBV6-5|TRBD2
ASGRLAGIYNEQF
>TRBV29-1|NA
SVVRSTDTQY
>TRBV18|TRBD1
ASSLDRATGELF
>TRBV19|TRBD2
ASSMGTSNIQY
>TRBV29-1|TRBD1
SVATGGQTEAF